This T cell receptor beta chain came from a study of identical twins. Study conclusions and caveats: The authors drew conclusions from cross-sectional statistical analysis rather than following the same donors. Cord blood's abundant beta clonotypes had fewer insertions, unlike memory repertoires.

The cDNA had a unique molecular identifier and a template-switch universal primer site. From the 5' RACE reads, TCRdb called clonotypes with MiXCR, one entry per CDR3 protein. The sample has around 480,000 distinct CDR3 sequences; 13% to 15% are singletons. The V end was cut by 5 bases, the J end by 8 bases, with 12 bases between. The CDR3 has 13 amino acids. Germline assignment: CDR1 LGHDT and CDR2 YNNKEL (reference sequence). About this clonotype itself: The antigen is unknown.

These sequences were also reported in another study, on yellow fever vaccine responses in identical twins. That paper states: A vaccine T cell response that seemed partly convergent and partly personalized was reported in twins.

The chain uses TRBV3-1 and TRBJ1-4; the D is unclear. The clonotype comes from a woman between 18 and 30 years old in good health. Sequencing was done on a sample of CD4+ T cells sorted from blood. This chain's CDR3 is CASSESEEEKLFF. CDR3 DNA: TGTGCCAGCAGCGAAAGCGAGGAGGAAAAACTGTTTTTT.